Included here is one T cell receptor beta chain sequence, with context. What antigen it recognizes has not been identified. No quality values exist for individual bases; no much larger clone is one base distant. The data derive from a study of cytomegalovirus exposure and HLA in healthy donors (dated by TCRdb to about 2017). In terms of the full investigation: According to a later analysis, one platform produced both the 110 or so validation repertoires and the 666 repertoires of the first cohort. The aim of the study was to test whether cataloging public T cell receptors could identify signatures of past pathogen exposure. In addition to the first cohort of roughly 700 subjects, a separate validation cohort of 120 different subjects was used. High-throughput TCR immunosequencing, statistical association of individual TCRs with disease status, and machine learning were combined to predict cytomegalovirus infection status.

The V end gives up 5 bases and the J end 1 base, leaving 7 bases in the junction not matched to a gene. The CDR1 and CDR2 encoded by the germline V gene are SGHRS and YFSETQ. Inclusive of the bounding cysteine and phenylalanine, the CDR3 is 16 residues long. Only the CDR3 portion is preserved as DNA: 48 bases, with reading frame beginning at the first base. The library came from the immunoSEQ multiplex PCR assay. Processing in the source paper ran as follows. A statistical classification framework was developed to diagnose cytomegalovirus status using the catalog of TCR beta chain sequences. What TCRdb holds here is the immuneACCESS table cut down to in-frame rearrangements. Part of the clones is not present; checked against another copy, under half of the missing clones reflect an unresolved V gene, and the others are unexplained. That table furnishes V, J and clone size, whereas the DNA furnished D and trimming. The sample table shows fewer than 200,000 clones, and roughly 90% are seen once. Of the sample, 10% falls within the top ten clones.

Separate from the roughly 700-subject first cohort, the validation cohort of roughly 130 subjects was the group to which the donors belonged. What the work shows at the level of the full study, not this receptor alone: In a later analysis, TCRs clustered in the first cohort were found to also tend to co-occur in the 100 to 150 validation repertoires, with about 94% of cluster scores above 0. The study listed 164 TCR beta chains as associated with cytomegalovirus. Most TCR sequences were seen in very few donors, while some public TCRs were found in many individuals. A few of the identified cytomegalovirus-associated TCR beta chains were confirmed in vitro to be specific for cytomegalovirus antigens. All 120 or so repertoires were used to score co-occurrence in the validation cohort in a later analysis, because that analysis had no HLA typing for the cohort. The authors suggested that the approach could potentially be extended to other disease states and immunological phenotypes. Cytomegalovirus status was reported to be diagnosed by the classifier with high specificity and sensitivity in both the original and validation cohorts.

The sequenced sample consisted of PBMCs. This receptor was taken from a woman younger than 35 in good health and CMV-seropositive. The rearrangement joined TRBV5-1 to TRBJ1-3, and TRBD1 matches 9 of the central bases. The CDR3 amino acid sequence is: CASSLLQGASGNTIYF. Read as DNA, the sequence is TGCGCCAGCAGTTTACTACAGGGGGCATCTGGAAACACCATATATTTT.